Listed below are T cell receptor beta chains from one sample, sequenced in a study of OX40 agonist ivuxolimab in advanced cancers. Libraries were prepared by immunoSEQ multiplex PCR; TCRdb keeps only in-frame clonotypes and omits some of them. The sample has tens of thousands of clones, 75% to 90% seen once. The sample here was CD4+ or CD8+ T cells sorted from blood, taken in a trial of the OX40 agonist ivuxolimab. These receptors all come from an adult with an advanced solid tumor such as melanoma, head and neck, liver or kidney cancer. Each CDR3 is given with its conserved first and last residue. Fields, in order: clone size, J gene, D gene, CDR3 length, V gene, CDR3 DNA, CDR3 protein. The D gene is left open where the match is weak. Expanded clones get a size class; other rows say once, few or many, or leave the size out.

>few|TRBJ1-4|NA|14|TRBV5-1
TGCGCCAGCAGCCTGTCCCAGTTAGATGAAAAACTGTTTTTT
CASSLSQLDEKLFF
>NA|TRBJ2-1|TRBD2|14|TRBV7-9
TGTGCCAGCAGCCCGGGACTAGCGGGAGTTGAGCAGTTCTTC
CASSPGLAGVEQFF
>NA|TRBJ2-7|NA|16|TRBV15
TGTGCCACCAGCAGAGATCTTGGGGTACGGGGCTACGAGCAGTACTTC
CATSRDLGVRGYEQYF
>NA|TRBJ1-5|NA|14|TRBV15
TGTGCCACCGGGGCCTCGGTGGGCAATCAGCCCCAGCATTTT
CATGASVGNQPQHF
>NA|TRBJ2-3|TRBD2|19|TRBV9
TGTGCCAGCAGCCCATACCCCTCGGATGGACTAGCGGGAACAGATACGCAGTATTTT
CASSPYPSDGLAGTDTQYF
>NA|TRBJ1-1|NA|16|TRBV5-6
TGTGCCAGCAGCTTGGAATGGGAGAGCGAGAACACTGAAGCTTTCTTT
CASSLEWESENTEAFF
>NA|TRBJ2-7|TRBD1|16|TRBV11-2
TGTGCCAGCAGCTTAGCTTCCGGACAGGGCCAGAACGAGCAGTACTTC
CASSLASGQGQNEQYF
>NA|TRBJ1-2|NA|14|TRBV5-6
TGTGCCAGCAGCTTCCGAAGGGCCTATGAGAGCTACACCTTC
CASSFRRAYESYTF
>NA|TRBJ1-2|TRBD1|13|TRBV30
TGTGCCTGGAGTCCCGGGACAGGGTATGGCCACACCTTC
CAWSPGTGYGHTF
>NA|TRBJ1-1|NA|11|TRBV10-3
TGTGCCATCAGTGTCGGACCCGAAGCTTTCTTT
CAISVGPEAFF
>NA|TRBJ2-1|NA|13|TRBV2
TGTGCCAGCATCTTAGACTCCTACAATGAGCAGTTCTTC
CASILDSYNEQFF
>NA|TRBJ2-1|TRBD2|15|TRBV7-6
TGTGCCAGCAGCTTAAGGGTAGCGGGGGGGCCTGAGCAGTTCTTC
CASSLRVAGGPEQFF
>NA|TRBJ2-2|TRBD2|19|TRBV4-2
TGTGCCAGCAGCCAAGAGTCGTCTAGCGGGAGTTCTAACACCGGGGAGCTGTTTTTT
CASSQESSSGSSNTGELFF
>NA|TRBJ2-3|NA|15|TRBV5-1
TGCGCCAGCAGCTTGGTTGTCGGGAGCACAGATACGCAGTATTTT
CASSLVVGSTDTQYF
>NA|TRBJ2-1|NA|16|TRBV27
TGTGCCAGCAGTTTAGGAAATGGAGACAGGCGATATGAGCAGTTCTTC
CASSLGNGDRRYEQFF
>NA|TRBJ2-3|NA|13|TRBV27
TGTGCCAGCAGTTTAGGGGGCCCAGATACGCAGTATTTT
CASSLGGPDTQYF
>few|TRBJ1-2|TRBD1|14|TRBV7-6
TGTGCCAGCAGCTTACAGACAGGGTTTGGTGGCTACACCTTC
CASSLQTGFGGYTF
>NA|TRBJ1-2|TRBD1|16|TRBV10-3
TGTGCCATCAGTTCCACTACAGGGGGCGAAAGCTATGGCTACACCTTC
CAISSTTGGESYGYTF
>NA|TRBJ1-3|NA|15|TRBV14
TGTGCCAGCAGCCAGGGTTACTTCTCTGGAAACACCATATATTTT
CASSQGYFSGNTIYF
>NA|TRBJ2-7|TRBD1|14|TRBV28
TGTGCCAGCGGGGGGACAGGGGGGTCCTACGAGCAGTACTTC
CASGGTGGSYEQYF
>NA|TRBJ1-4|NA|14|TRBV30
TGTGCCTGGAGTGCAAGTTCAACTAATGAAAAACTGTTTTTT
CAWSASSTNEKLFF
>NA|TRBJ2-6|NA|15|TRBV5-6
TGTGCCAGCAGCTTTCTCCTCTCTGGGGCCAACGTCCTGACTTTC
CASSFLLSGANVLTF
>NA|TRBJ2-5|TRBD2|17|TRBV9
TGTGCCAGCAGCTCGGGACTAGCGGCCCCCCGGTGGGAGACCCAGTACTTC
CASSSGLAAPRWETQYF
>few|TRBJ2-7|TRBD2|17|TRBV7-9
TGTGCCAGCAGCCCACGCTTAGGTAGCGGGAGCTCCTACGAGCAGTACTTC
CASSPRLGSGSSYEQYF
>NA|TRBJ2-2|NA|16|TRBV7-9
TGTGCCAGCAGCTTTAGCGTTATGCTGAACACCGGGGAGCTGTTTTTT
CASSFSVMLNTGELFF
>NA|TRBJ1-5|NA|13|TRBV4-3
TGCGCCAGCAGCCAAGGGCTAAATCAGCCCCAGCATTTT
CASSQGLNQPQHF
>once|TRBJ2-1|NA|12|TRBV18
TGTGCCAGCTCACCAGGGCGCAATGAGCAGTTCTTC
CASSPGRNEQFF
>NA|TRBJ2-7|TRBD1|15|TRBV11-2
TGTGCCAGCAGCTTAGGGCAGGGGGCAGGCCACGAGCAGTACTTC
CASSLGQGAGHEQYF
>NA|TRBJ1-4|NA|14|TRBV5-1
TGCGCCAGCAGCTTGGGGGGACTCGGTGAAAAACTGTTTTTT
CASSLGGLGEKLFF
>NA|TRBJ1-1|NA|15|TRBV11-2
TGTGCCAGCAGCCCCTCGGGCCAGACGAACACTGAAGCTTTCTTT
CASSPSGQTNTEAFF
>NA|TRBJ1-2|TRBD1|19|TRBV6-1
TGTGCCAGCAGTGAAGGGTTTTGGACAGGGACGAGGAAGGGCTATGGCTACACCTTC
CASSEGFWTGTRKGYGYTF
>NA|TRBJ1-5|NA|14|TRBV2
TGTGCCAGCAGTGAAAGGGCCGGCAATCAGCCCCAGCATTTT
CASSERAGNQPQHF
>NA|TRBJ2-5|NA|14|TRBV7-9
TGTGCCAGCAGCATGGGGGCCAGAAGAGAGACCCAGTACTTC
CASSMGARRETQYF
>NA|TRBJ1-2|NA|14|TRBV6-1
TGTGCCAGCAGATCCTCATACGGAAACTATGGCTACACCTTC
CASRSSYGNYGYTF
>NA|TRBJ1-1|NA|14|TRBV18
TGTGCCAGCTCACCACAGGGAGGGGACACTGAAGCTTTCTTT
CASSPQGGDTEAFF
>NA|TRBJ2-7|NA|16|TRBV27
TGTGCCAGCAGTGTGCTTTCAAGCGCTAGCTCCTACGAGCAGTACTTC
CASSVLSSASSYEQYF
>NA|TRBJ1-2|NA|16|TRBV27
TGTGCCAGCAGTTTATCCTTACAGGTTACTAACTATGGCTACACCTTC
CASSLSLQVTNYGYTF
>NA|TRBJ1-1|NA|16|TRBV7-9
TGTGCCAGCAGCTTACCCCGCGGGGTCATGAACACTGAAGCTTTCTTT
CASSLPRGVMNTEAFF
>NA|TRBJ2-1|TRBD2|15|TRBV9
TGTGCCAGCAGCGGGTATGGGACTAGGGGGAATGAGCAGTTCTTC
CASSGYGTRGNEQFF
>NA|TRBJ2-3|NA|15|TRBV7-9
TGTGCCAGCAGCTGGTCCGGGACTAGCACAGATACGCAGTATTTT
CASSWSGTSTDTQYF
>NA|TRBJ2-1|NA|15|TRBV11-2
TGTGCCAGCAGCGTCGACTTACTCTCCTACAATGAGCAGTTCTTC
CASSVDLLSYNEQFF
>NA|TRBJ2-7|TRBD1|14|TRBV18
TGTGCCAGCTCACCTGGACAGGCTGTCTACGAGCAGTACTTC
CASSPGQAVYEQYF
>once|TRBJ1-1|NA|14|TRBV27
TGTGCCAGCAGTTTTGGGGGGCTGGGGACTGAAGCTTTCTTT
CASSFGGLGTEAFF
>NA|TRBJ1-1|TRBD1|12|TRBV2
TGTGCCAGCAGCGAGGGACAGAGAACAGCTTTCTTT
CASSEGQRTAFF
>once|TRBJ2-3|TRBD1|15|TRBV5-1
TGCGCCAGCAGCTCCCGGGACAGGGATACAGATACGCAGTATTTT
CASSSRDRDTDTQYF
>few|TRBJ1-3|TRBD1|15|TRBV5-6
TGTGCCAGCATCCCAATGACAGGGGCTGGAAACACCATATATTTT
CASIPMTGAGNTIYF